This TCR beta chain was sequenced for a study of radiotherapy plus CTLA-4 blockade in lung cancer. General observations from the study: The best prediction of response reportedly came from early blood T cell clone dynamics, with interferon-beta.

TCRdb keeps only in-frame clones here, not all; method: immunoSEQ multiplex PCR. The repertoire holds about 25,000 clones, with over 70% as singletons. Focal radiation plus CTLA-4 blockade with ipilimumab was given to patients with chemo-refractory metastatic non-small-cell lung cancer. About this clone itself: The antigen remains unidentified.

J gave up 2 bases and V 4 bases, and 10 bases lay outside the gene matches. Looked up from germline, CDR1 is SGDLS and CDR2 is YYNGEE. The CDR3 covers 16 residues. The TCR comes from a human donor with non-small cell lung cancer who had stable disease on radiotherapy plus ipilimumab. The sequencing here drew on peripheral blood, taken from a patient treated with radiotherapy plus ipilimumab. This sequence joins TRBV9 and TRBJ2-3; 7 positions match TRBD2. The CDR3 nucleotides read TGTGCCAGCAGCCCTCGGACTAGTTTCATCACAGATACGCAGTATTTT. Its protein product is CASSPRTSFITDTQYF.